One sample yielded the 21 T cell receptor beta chains listed below, sequenced in a study of T cell clonality in common variable immunodeficiency. Study observations and caveats: Common variable immunodeficiency TCR beta sequences reportedly had fewer deletions and N-nucleotide insertions.

Sequencing was performed with immunoSEQ multiplex PCR; in TCRdb, only in-frame clones are kept and a portion is missing. Recorded here are about 23,000 clones, none singletons. Their target antigens are unknown. The sample taken for sequencing was peripheral blood mononuclear cells. These receptors all stem from a human donor with common variable immunodeficiency.

This clone was detected ten times or more. The read ends 3 residues before the CDR3 terminus; that terminus is restored from the germline J gene. V is TRBV2 and J is TRBJ2-7; 12 nucleotides line up with TRBD2. After removal of 4 bases from V and 6 bases from J, the junction contained 7 bases not matched to a gene. Germline CDR1 reads SNHLY; CDR2 reads FYNNEI. This CDR3 is built from 15 residues. This CDR3 reads CASSGASGRASEQYF. The CDR3 DNA, read in part, is TGTGCCAGCAGTGGCGCTAGCGGGAGGGCCAGCGAG.

This clone has only a few counts. The DNA ends 3 residues before the CDR3 does, and the rest of the CDR3 is filled in from the germline J gene. The V call is TRBV2, the J call TRBJ1-5, with D possibly matching TRBD1 (5 bases). V shed 5 bases and J shed 6 bases, with 14 bases lying between them. CDR3 length: 14 amino acids. CDR1 is SNHLY and CDR2 is FYNNEI in the germline V gene. CDR3 DNA (partial): TGTGCCAGCAGTTCTACAGGCTTGGGTCAGCCC. Encoded protein: CASSSTGLGQP. The full CDR3 reads CASSSTGLGQPQHF. The entire variable domain, with the rest obtained from reference TRBV2 and TRBJ1-5, is as follows: EPEVTQTPSHQVTQMGQEVILRCVPISNHLYFYWYRQILGQKVEFLVSFYNNEISEKSEIFDDQFSVERPDGSNFTLKIRSTKLEDSAMYFCASSSTGLGQPQHFGDGTRLSIL.

Comment on this clone: The CDR3 goes on 3 residues after the read ends, and that part is filled in from the germline J gene. The rearrangement uses TRBV5-1 and TRBJ2-7, with unresolved D. Trimming removed 0 bases from V and 1 base from J, with 8 bases in between. The CDR3 covers 14 residues. Looked up from germline, CDR1 is SGHRS and CDR2 is YFSETQ. CDR3 loop: CASSLDSVSYEQYF. Partial CDR3 DNA: TGCGCCAGCAGCTTGGATTCAGTTTCCTACGAG.

By sample share, this clone is medium-sized. The read finishes 3 residues shy of the CDR3 end, and the germline J gene is used to complete it. V gene TRBV5-1 combines with J gene TRBJ2-5; 10 bases fit TRBD2. CDR1 SGHRS and CDR2 YFSETQ come from the germline V gene. The ends lost 5 bases at V and 2 bases at J; junction bases unmatched: 3. This CDR3 spans 14 amino acids. Incomplete CDR3 DNA: TGCGCCAGCAGTACTAGCGGGGTACAAGAGACC. Encoded protein: CASSTSGVQET. The CDR3, in full, reads CASSTSGVQETQYF. Variable domain in full (rest from reference TRBV5-1 and TRBJ2-5): KAGVTQTPRYLIKTRGQQVTLSCSPISGHRSVSWYQQTPGQGLQFLFEYFSETQRNKGNFPGRFSGRQFSNSRSEMNVSTLELGDSALYLCASSTSGVQETQYFGPGTRLLVL.

Comments on this clone: Read sequence stops 3 residues before the CDR3 end, and the germline J gene provides the missing end. The chain recombines TRBV7-9 with TRBJ2-7, with 8 bases that match TRBD2. V was clipped by 4 bases and J by 3 bases; unmatched bases: 8. The CDR3 is 15 residues long. The germline V gene encodes CDR1 SEHNR and CDR2 FQNEAQ (reference sequence). CDR3 residues: CASSSEGGGIYEQYF. The CDR3 DNA, read in part, is TGTGCCAGCAGCTCGGAAGGCGGGGGGATCTACGAG.

Only a few counts were recorded for this clone. The read terminates 3 residues ahead of where the CDR3 ends, so the germline J gene completes it. The chain has TRBV19 and TRBJ2-3; 11 nucleotides agree with TRBD2. V shed 9 bases, J shed 4 bases, and the junction held 9 bases outside the gene matches. The CDR3 is made up of 15 amino acids. Looked up from germline, CDR1 is LNHDA and CDR2 is SQIVND (reference sequence). The CDR3 is CASRRVAGGPDTQYF. The part of the CDR3 DNA that was read is TGTGCCAGCCGGCGAGTAGCGGGGGGGCCAGATACG.

In its sample, this clone ranks as medium-sized (0.01 to 0.1%). The CDR3 spells CAWSVRFGWGTEREEAFF. Partial CDR3 DNA: TGTGCCTGGAGTGTACGGTTTGGTTGGGGGACTGAAAGGGAAGAA. The chain recombines TRBV30 with TRBJ1-1; the D gene is possibly TRBD1 (5 bases). The missing CDR3 end, 3 residues past where the read stops, is filled in from the germline J gene. CDR1 is GTSNPN, CDR2 SVGIG, per germline (reference sequence). CDR3 length: 18 amino acids. Drawing the rest from reference TRBV30 and TRBJ1-1, the complete variable domain is SQTIHQWPATLVQPVGSPLSLECTVEGTSNPNLYWYRQAAGRGLQLLFYSVGIGQISSEVPQNLSASRPQDRQFILSSKKLLLSDSGFYLCAWSVRFGWGTEREEAFFGQGTRLTVV.

About this clone: The CDR3 end is not reached by the read, which stops 3 residues before it; the germline J gene fills it in. The chain uses TRBV19 and TRBJ2-2, with TRBD1 matching over 8 bases. This CDR3 has 15 residues. Trimming at V came to 3 bases and at J to 1 base, leaving 1 base not matched to a gene. Germline V gives CDR1 LNHDA, CDR2 SQIVND (reference sequence). The DNA read from the CDR3 is TGTGCCAGTAGTATGGGGACAGGGAACACCGGGGAG. Protein sequence: CASSMGTGNTGE. The whole CDR3 is CASSMGTGNTGELFF.

This clone occurred many times. With the read ending 3 residues before the CDR3 end, the germline J gene is used to fill in that end. The chain carries TRBV18 and TRBJ1-1; D unclear. CDR1 and CDR2 from the germline V gene are KGHSH and LQKENI. The CDR3 covers 13 residues. V was shortened by 6 bases and J by 3 bases, with 11 bases between the two germline ends. The CDR3 loop is CASSPHSDTEAFF. CDR3 DNA, as far as it was read: TGTGCCAGCTCCCCTCATTCGGACACTGAA. The entire variable domain, with the rest obtained from reference TRBV18 and TRBJ1-1, is as follows: NAGVMQNPRHLVRRRGQEARLRCSPMKGHSHVYWYRQLPEEGLKFMVYLQKENIIDESGMPKERFSAEFPKEGPSILRIQQVVRGDSAAYFCASSPHSDTEAFFGQGTRLTVV.

This clone occurred a few times. The CDR3 end is not reached by the read, which stops 3 residues before it; the germline J gene fills it in. The chain has TRBV7-8 and TRBJ2-7; D is undetermined. Germline-derived CDR1 and CDR2 are SGHVS and FQNEAQ. This CDR3 spans 14 amino acids. V was shortened by 4 bases and J by 0 bases, with 10 bases between the two germline ends. The CDR3 loop is CASSSPPSSYEQYF. The part of the CDR3 DNA that was read is TGTGCCAGCAGCTCTCCCCCTAGCTCCTACGAG.

As for this clone: Relative to the germline gene, one junction end is altered; a read error may explain this. The read gets to within 3 residues of the CDR3 end, and the germline J gene fills in the rest. Additional DNA sequences in this sample encode the identical CDR3. J is TRBJ1-5 and V is TRBV2, with TRBD1 as a possible D gene (5 bases). The CDR3 sequence is 16 residues long. CDR1 SNHLY and CDR2 FYNNEI come from the germline V gene. Incomplete CDR3 DNA: TGTGCTAGCACCAAATGGGGGGGTATCATCAATCAGCCC. It translates to CASTKWGGIINQP. The whole CDR3 is CASTKWGGIINQPQHF.

This clone appeared a few times. The CDR3 end lies 3 residues beyond the end of the read and is filled in from the germline J gene. The chain employs TRBV20-1 and TRBJ2-7; TRBD2 agrees at 13 bases. Germline trimming cut 4 bases from V and 2 bases from J; bases unmatched to any gene: 5. This CDR3 comprises 15 residues. CDR1 DFQATT and CDR2 SNEGSKA come from the germline V gene (reference sequence). This chain's CDR3 is CSATGTSGRAYEQYF. The CDR3 bases that were read are TGCAGTGCTACAGGAACTAGCGGGAGGGCCTACGAG.

This clone was counted ten times or more. Read data end 3 residues before the CDR3 end; the end is taken from the germline J gene. This rearrangement joins TRBV5-6 to TRBJ2-7; maybe TRBD1 (6 bases). V lost 4 bases and J lost 1, with 9 bases in between. The CDR3 contains 13 residues. The V gene's germline CDR1 is SGHDT and CDR2 YYEEEE. The CDR3 bases that were read are TGTGCCAGCAGCCTCACAGGGTCCTACGAG. Its protein is CASSLTGSYE. The full-length CDR3 reads as CASSLTGSYEQYF.

The table lists this clone with many counts. The observed sequence ends 3 residues before the CDR3 terminus, with the missing tail filled in from the germline J gene. The rearrangement links TRBV20-1 to TRBJ2-5; D possibly corresponds to TRBD1 (6 bases). This CDR3 is 15 amino acids long. The V gene lost 3 bases and the J gene lost 4 bases, with 18 bases spanning the gap. Germline assignment: CDR1 DFQATT and CDR2 SNEGSKA (reference sequence). The CDR3 loop reads CSASGPRGGGETQYF. The sequenced CDR3 bases are TGCAGTGCTAGCGGGCCCAGGGGTGGTGGAGAGACC.

This clone has a handful of counts. The CDR3 is cut off 3 residues early in the read; its end comes from the germline J gene. This rearrangement joins TRBV2 to TRBJ2-1, with 16 bases fitting TRBD2. The germline V gene has CDR1 SNHLY and CDR2 FYNNEI. This CDR3 is 19 amino acids long. The ends lost 6 bases at V and 0 bases at J; junction bases unmatched: 8. The CDR3 bases that were read are TGTGCCAGCAGACCCGGGACTAGCGGGAGGGCGAGCTCCTACAATGAG. Protein product: CASRPGTSGRASSYNE. The full-length CDR3 reads as CASRPGTSGRASSYNEQFF.

This clone was observed a handful of times. The CDR3 is cut off 3 residues early in the read; its end comes from the germline J gene. V and J are TRBV2 and TRBJ1-5, with no clear D. The germline gives CDR1 SNHLY, CDR2 FYNNEI. Trimming shortened V by 1 base and J by 6 bases, and 10 bases separated the two germline ends. This CDR3 comprises 14 residues. CDR3 bases read: TGTGCCAGCAGTGAAGGGGCAGGTGGTCAGCCC. Residues: CASSEGAGGQP. The whole CDR3 reads CASSEGAGGQPQHF.

This clone showed up many times. The CDR3 end is not reached by the read, which stops 3 residues before it; the germline J gene fills it in. The chain uses TRBV30 and TRBJ2-5; possible D gene TRBD1, 6 bases. Germline V gene sequence: CDR1 GTSNPN, CDR2 SVGIG (reference sequence). The CDR3 extends over 16 amino acids. Deletions cut 3 bases from V and 0 bases from J, with 17 bases between. The CDR3 DNA, read in part, is TGTGCCTGGAGACCCCGGACAGTCACCTACCAAGAGACC. Its protein product is CAWRPRTVTYQET. The whole CDR3 protein is CAWRPRTVTYQETQYF.

This clone was picked up many times. The CDR3 end falls 3 residues outside the read, so it is completed with the germline J gene. The chain links TRBV7-3 to TRBJ2-1; 7 bases map to TRBD2. The CDR3 has 13 residues. Germline CDR1 SGHTA, CDR2 FQGTGA. V dropped 5 bases and J dropped 9; count of bases not matched to a gene: 7. CDR3 sequence: CASSPVASGEQFF. CDR3 DNA (partial): TGTGCCAGCAGCCCGGTCGCTAGCGGTGAG.

This clone turned up a few times. The read comes to an end 3 residues before the CDR3 does, leaving the germline J gene to fill in the end. The chain combines TRBV2 with TRBJ1-4, with D tentatively TRBD1 (6 bases). Germline-derived CDR1 and CDR2 are SNHLY and FYNNEI. V was trimmed by 2 bases and J by 7 bases, leaving 11 bases between them. CDR3 length equals 14 residues. CDR3 sequence: CASSENQGSEKLFF. The sequenced part of the CDR3 DNA is TGTGCCAGCAGTGAAAATCAGGGGAGTGAAAAA.

There are a few counts of this clone. The read stops 3 residues short of the end of the CDR3; the missing end is completed from the germline J gene. The rearrangement joins TRBV6-2 or TRBV6-3 to TRBJ1-2, with 7 bases identical to TRBD1. V trimming: 6 bases; J trimming: 6 bases; junction bases outside the gene matches: 7. Germline V lookup: CDR1 MNHEY, CDR2 SVGEGT. CDR3 length: 13 amino acids. The part of the CDR3 DNA that was read is TGTGCCAGCAGCCCCACAGGGGTGAATGGC. Translation gives CASSPTGVNG. The entire CDR3 protein reads CASSPTGVNGYTF.

This clone was observed many times. The DNA ends 3 residues before the CDR3 does, and the rest of the CDR3 is filled in from the germline J gene. The chain is built from TRBV12-3 or TRBV12-4 and TRBJ2-7; 7 bases line up with TRBD1. V was clipped by 8 bases and J by 2 bases; unmatched bases: 3. CDR3 length: 12 residues. CDR3 DNA, as far as it was read: TGTGCCAGCGGGGACAGTCCCTACGAG. It codes for CASGDSPYE. The entire CDR3 protein reads CASGDSPYEQYF.